The 25 T cell receptor beta chains below were found in one sample sequenced in a study of somatic mutations in cytotoxic T cells in rheumatoid arthritis. TCRdb keeps only in-frame clones here, not all; method: immunoSEQ multiplex PCR. The sample carries roughly 20,000 clones, about 80% recorded once. Sequenced: CD8+ T cells sorted from blood. The source of these receptors is an adult with rheumatoid arthritis.

J is TRBJ2-7 and V is TRBV7-9; possibly TRBD2 for D (6 bases). The CDR3 totals 11 residues. Germline CDR1 is SEHNR and CDR2 is FQNEAQ (reference sequence). Trimming removed 8 bases at V and 3 bases at J, with 8 bases between. CDR3 sequence reads: CASGGNYEQYF. For the CDR3, the DNA is TGTGCCAGCGGGGGGAACTACGAGCAGTACTTC.

The V gene is TRBV7-9, the J gene TRBJ2-4, with D hard to call. Trimming pared 4 bases from V and 6 bases from J, leaving 13 bases between. Per the germline V gene, CDR1 is SEHNR and CDR2 is FQNEAQ (reference sequence). The CDR3 is made up of 14 amino acids. CDR3 DNA: TGTGCCAGCAGCTCCCCCCAGTCTAGAAACATTCAGTACTTC. Protein sequence: CASSSPQSRNIQYF.

The chain joins TRBV6-5 to TRBJ2-1; D is unclear. The germline V and J ends were trimmed by 2 bases and 2 bases, with 7 bases remaining between them. Germline V gene lookup returns CDR1 MNHEY and CDR2 SVGAGI. CDR3 size: 14 residues. CDR3 residues: CASSYRVTYNEQFF. CDR3 coding DNA: TGTGCCAGCAGTTACAGGGTCACCTACAATGAGCAGTTCTTC.

This clone was seen more than once but under ten times. This chain joins TRBV10-2 and TRBJ2-7; D remains ambiguous. CDR1 is WSHSY, CDR2 SAAADI, per germline. The V gene lost 6 bases and the J gene lost 0 bases, with 6 bases spanning the gap. The CDR3 is 12 amino acids. The CDR3 loop reads CASSLDSYEQYF. The CDR3 nucleotides are TGCGCCAGCAGCCTCGACTCCTACGAGCAGTACTTC.

The chain uses TRBV5-4 and TRBJ2-3; maybe TRBD2 (6 bases). The germline V and J ends were trimmed by 3 bases and 2 bases, with 10 bases remaining between them. Germline V gives CDR1 SGHNT, CDR2 YYREEE (reference sequence). The length of the CDR3 is 14 residues. CDR3 sequence reads: CASSSGTSTDTQYF. CDR3 nucleotides: TGTGCCAGCAGCTCCGGGACTTCCACAGATACGCAGTATTTT.

CDR3 DNA sequence: TGTGCCAGCAGCTTGGAAGCTAACACCGGGGAGCTGTTTTTT. Amino acids: CASSLEANTGELFF. The chain links TRBV5-6 to TRBJ2-2; no clear D. Germline V lookup: CDR1 SGHDT, CDR2 YYEEEE. V was trimmed by 0 bases and J by 2 bases, leaving 5 bases between them. The CDR3 has 14 residues.

This clone was counted once. This rearrangement joins TRBV9 to TRBJ2-5; tentatively, D is TRBD2 (6 bases). Trimming took 3 bases from V and 1 from J, leaving 10 bases between them. CDR3 length: 14 amino acids. Germline lookup yields CDR1 SGDLS and CDR2 YYNGEE. CDR3 bases: TGTGCCAGCAGCGCCTCGGGACTCCAAGAGACCCAGTACTTC. Its protein is CASSASGLQETQYF.

V gene TRBV10-3 combines with J gene TRBJ2-3; 8 bases map to TRBD2. There are 15 residues in the CDR3. The V gene's germline CDR1 is ENHRY and CDR2 SYGVKD. V trimming: 3 bases; J trimming: 1 base; junction bases outside the gene matches: 3. CDR3 in DNA: TGTGCCATCAGTGACCCGGGACTAGGCACAGATACGCAGTATTTT. Protein: CAISDPGLGTDTQYF.

CDR3: CASSTGSYSNQPQHF. The CDR3 DNA is TGTGCCAGCAGCACAGGTTCTTATAGCAATCAGCCCCAGCATTTT. The chain joins TRBV7-6 to TRBJ1-5; tentatively, D is TRBD1 (5 bases). CDR3 length: 15 residues. Germline V gives CDR1 SGHVS, CDR2 FNYEAQ. V lost 5 bases to trimming and J lost 0 bases, with 11 bases between them.

This chain connects TRBV18 to TRBJ1-1; a possible D gene is TRBD1 (5 bases). The germline CDR1 and CDR2 sequences are KGHSH and LQKENI. The ends were cut back, 2 bases at V and 1 base at J, with 8 bases in the middle. The CDR3 is 14 amino acids. The CDR3 DNA reads TGTGCCAGCTCACCAGGGCAGGGGAACACTGAAGCTTTCTTT. This codes for CASSPGQGNTEAFF.

CDR3: CSVEVVGSGANVLTF. The CDR3 DNA is TGCAGCGTTGAAGTTGTGGGGTCTGGGGCCAACGTCCTGACTTTC. The chain carries TRBV29-1 and TRBJ2-6; D is ambiguous. The V gene lost 1 base and the J gene lost 1 base, with 8 bases spanning the gap. The CDR3 runs 15 residues. Germline V lookup: CDR1 SQVTM, CDR2 ANQGSEA. The variable domain in full, with the rest retrieved from reference TRBV29-1 and TRBJ2-6, is SAVISQKPSRDICQRGTSLTIQCQVDSQVTMMFWYRQQPGQSLTLIATANQGSEATYESGFVIDKFPISRPNLTFSTLTVSNMSPEDSSIYLCSVEVVGSGANVLTFGAGSRLTVL.

The chain has TRBV7-9 and TRBJ2-1; D is tentatively TRBD1 or TRBD2 (5 bases each). With 5 bases removed from V and 8 bases from J, the gap between germline ends came to 16 bases. The CDR3 totals 14 residues. CDR1 and CDR2 from the germline V gene are SEHNR and FQNEAQ (reference sequence). The DNA of the CDR3 is TGTGCCAGCAGCCCCGGGGTGGGGCCGGATGAGCAGTTCTTC. Its protein is CASSPGVGPDEQFF.

By share, this clone ranks as medium-sized. This chain connects TRBV7-2 to TRBJ1-1, with a weak D call TRBD1 (5 bases). V was trimmed by 8 bases and J by 5 bases, leaving 9 bases between them. Germline V gene lookup returns CDR1 SGHTA and CDR2 FQGNSA. The CDR3 covers 11 residues. The CDR3 coding sequence is TGTGCCAGCGGGGGAATGACTGAAGCTTTCTTT. Amino acids: CASGGMTEAFF.

The chain uses TRBV15 and TRBJ2-1; 10 bases align to TRBD2. CDR3 length: 14 amino acids. V was pared by 6 bases and J by 7 bases, with 6 bases of the junction left unmatched. From germline, CDR1 is LNHNV and CDR2 YYDKDF (reference sequence). The CDR3 region is CATSPAGGVNEQFF. CDR3 nucleotide sequence: TGTGCCACCAGTCCAGCGGGAGGGGTAAATGAGCAGTTCTTC. Combining the CDR3 with reference TRBV15 and TRBJ2-1 gives the whole variable domain DAMVIQNPRYQVTQFGKPVTLSCSQTLNHNVMYWYQQKSSQAPKLLFHYYDKDFNNEADTPDNFQSRRPNTSFCFLDIRSPGLGDTAMYLCATSPAGGVNEQFFGPGTRLTVL.

The V and J genes are TRBV19 and TRBJ2-1; 7 positions agree with TRBD1. Looked up from germline, CDR1 is LNHDA and CDR2 is SQIVND (reference sequence). The CDR3 covers 16 residues. V trimming: 3 bases; J trimming: 8 bases; junction bases outside the gene matches: 13. CDR3: CASSILLLQGSDEQFF. DNA of the CDR3: TGTGCCAGTAGTATCCTACTCTTACAGGGGAGCGATGAGCAGTTCTTC.

The V and J genes are TRBV5-1 and TRBJ2-7; 8 bases map to TRBD2. With 0 bases clipped from V and 2 bases from J, the junction kept 4 bases outside the gene matches. Germline V CDR1 and CDR2: SGHRS, YFSETQ. The CDR3 contains 15 residues. CDR3 in amino acids: CASSLESGGTYEQYF. CDR3 nucleotides: TGCGCCAGCAGCTTGGAATCGGGAGGGACCTACGAGCAGTACTTC.

This rearrangement joins TRBV7-9 to TRBJ2-1; D unclear. The CDR3 is made up of 12 amino acids. V lost 5 bases and J 11 bases, leaving 13 bases between the germline ends. From germline, CDR1 is SEHNR and CDR2 FQNEAQ (reference sequence). CDR3 coding DNA: TGTGCCAGCAGCCCAATCCCCACTAAGCAGTTCTTC. Amino acid sequence: CASSPIPTKQFF.

The V gene is TRBV5-6, the J gene TRBJ1-5; TRBD1 matches at 9 bases. Trimming removed 0 bases from V and 7 bases from J; junction bases left unmatched: 2. The CDR3 loop spans 14 amino acids. The germline V gene encodes CDR1 SGHDT and CDR2 YYEEEE. This CDR3 reads CASSLGQGGQPQHF. As DNA, the CDR3 is TGTGCCAGCAGCTTGGGACAGGGGGGCCAGCCCCAGCATTTT. Full variable domain (rest looked up from reference TRBV5-6 and TRBJ1-5): DAGVTQSPTHLIKTRGQQVTLRCSPKSGHDTVSWYQQALGQGPQFIFQYYEEEERQRGNFPDRFSGHQFPNYSSELNVNALLLGDSALYLCASSLGQGGQPQHFGDGTRLSIL.

J is TRBJ2-1 and V is TRBV19; the D gene could be TRBD1 or TRBD2 (6 bases each). The CDR3 runs 15 residues. Per the germline V gene, CDR1 is LNHDA and CDR2 is SQIVND (reference sequence). Trimming pared 6 bases from V and 7 bases from J, leaving 19 bases between. The DNA for the CDR3 is TGTGCCAGTAGATACGACAAGGGGGGAATTAATGAGCAGTTCTTC. It translates to CASRYDKGGINEQFF. The variable domain in full, with the rest retrieved from reference TRBV19 and TRBJ2-1, is DGGITQSPKYLFRKEGQNVTLSCEQNLNHDAMYWYRQDPGQGLRLIYYSQIVNDFQKGDIAEGYSVSREKKESFPLTVTSAQKNPTAFYLCASRYDKGGINEQFFGPGTRLTVL.

The rearrangement links TRBV11-2 to TRBJ1-1; D perhaps matches TRBD1 (5 bases). V lost 1 base, J lost 0 bases, and 9 bases lay in between. The length of the CDR3 is 15 residues. Germline CDR1 is SGHAT and CDR2 is FQNNGV. CDR3 region: CASSLVEGMNTEAFF. The CDR3 DNA reads TGTGCCAGCAGCTTAGTCGAGGGGATGAACACTGAAGCTTTCTTT.

The chain uses TRBV27 and TRBJ2-1, with 11 bases fitting TRBD2. The CDR3 extends over 15 amino acids. Germline V gene data show CDR1 as MNHEY and CDR2 as SMNVEV (reference sequence). V was pared by 5 bases and J by 8 bases, with 8 bases of the junction left unmatched. The CDR3 bases are TGTGCCAGCAGTCCCGGGACTAGCGGAAGGGATGAGCAGTTCTTC. Translating gives CASSPGTSGRDEQFF.

The V call is TRBV12-5, the J call TRBJ2-1, with 8 bases aligning to TRBD1. The CDR3 sequence is 16 residues long. Germline CDR1 and CDR2: LGHNT and FRNRAP. The V segment lost 2 bases and the J segment 8 bases; nucleotides outside the gene matches: 11. The CDR3 is CASGLSSPQQGDEQFF. The CDR3 coding sequence is TGTGCTAGTGGTTTGTCCAGCCCACAACAGGGGGATGAGCAGTTCTTC.

The chain couples TRBV19 to TRBJ2-1, with TRBD1 matching over 7 bases. V shed 0 bases, J shed 7 bases, and the junction held 9 bases outside the gene matches. Germline lookup yields CDR1 LNHDA and CDR2 SQIVND (reference sequence). The CDR3 spans 16 residues. The CDR3 reads CASSIDEETGMNEQFF. CDR3 nucleotide sequence: TGTGCCAGTAGTATAGATGAAGAGACAGGGATGAATGAGCAGTTCTTC.

This rearrangement joins TRBV6-1 to TRBJ2-7; a weak D match, TRBD2 (6 bases). This CDR3 spans 14 amino acids. Trimming pared 7 bases from V and 3 bases from J, leaving 16 bases between. Looked up from germline, CDR1 is MNHNS and CDR2 is SASEGT. CDR3 nucleotides: TGTGCCAGCATGTCAGAGACTAGACTCTACGAGCAGTACTTC. It encodes CASMSETRLYEQYF.

The V and J genes are TRBV2 and TRBJ1-2; a weak D match, TRBD1 (5 bases). The CDR3 sequence is 9 residues long. Germline-derived CDR1 and CDR2 are SNHLY and FYNNEI. V was shortened by 8 bases and J by 8 bases, with 6 bases between the two germline ends. CDR3 bases: TGTGCCAGCGGGGGGGGCTACACCTTC. Translated, it gives CASGGGYTF.